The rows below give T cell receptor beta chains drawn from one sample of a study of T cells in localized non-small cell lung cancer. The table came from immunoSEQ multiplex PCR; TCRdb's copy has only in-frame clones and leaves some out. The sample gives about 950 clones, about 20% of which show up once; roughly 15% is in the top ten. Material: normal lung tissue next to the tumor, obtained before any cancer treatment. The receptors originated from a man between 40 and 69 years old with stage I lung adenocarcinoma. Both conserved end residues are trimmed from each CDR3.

CDR3 protein: ASSGDTGETQY
V gene: TRBV9

CDR3 protein: ASSFPIGNEQF
V gene: TRBV7-2

CDR3 protein: ASSADSNTEAF
V gene: TRBV7-1

CDR3 protein: ASTLAASAEQF
V gene: TRBV6-8

CDR3 protein: ASSRGLAGGSTDTQY
V gene: TRBV28

CDR3 protein: ASSLSLRGGQPQH
V gene: TRBV28

CDR3 protein: ASTLMWGYEQF
V gene: TRBV6-8

CDR3 protein: ASSEGAGGAAEQF
V gene: TRBV10-2

CDR3 protein: ASKAGGIDIQY
V gene: TRBV28

CDR3 protein: ASSTGTSGGNIQY
V gene: TRBV19

CDR3 protein: AGGGTANGYGYT
V gene: TRBV9

CDR3 protein: AWSGTFRDQPQH
V gene: TRBV30

CDR3 protein: ASSGGQGNSPLH
V gene: TRBV11-3

CDR3 protein: ASSATSGPSDTQY
V gene: TRBV6-8

CDR3 protein: ASTRAGLLRDNEQF
V gene: TRBV6-8

CDR3 protein: ATSISNRVTNEKLF
V gene: TRBV15

CDR3 protein: SVGDGGLSSGNTIY
V gene: TRBV29-1

CDR3 protein: ASRWRDPTDTQY
V gene: TRBV19

CDR3 protein: ASSFDRAKNIQY
V gene: TRBV11-3

CDR3 protein: ASSVGTLGQNIQY
V gene: TRBV9

CDR3 protein: ASSYSGTGTYEQY
V gene: TRBV6-8

CDR3 protein: ASRGIGTGDTEAF
V gene: TRBV9

CDR3 protein: ASGLPTGTGFTDTQY
V gene: TRBV12-5

CDR3 protein: AISESENGGQY
V gene: TRBV10-3

CDR3 protein: ASSDRGNTEAF
V gene: TRBV19

CDR3 protein: ASSTHGQGVSEAF
V gene: TRBV11-3

CDR3 protein: ASCGRINYEQY
V gene: TRBV9

CDR3 protein: ASSANRLGSGNTIY
V gene: TRBV11-3

CDR3 protein: ASSPPGGSSYEQY
V gene: TRBV11-3

CDR3 protein: ASSPLPSDEMNTEAF
V gene: TRBV18

CDR3 protein: ASSSNYEQY
V gene: TRBV14

CDR3 protein: ASSFLPGLRNTEAF
V gene: TRBV28

CDR3 protein: SVAPRVGTDTQY
V gene: TRBV29-1

CDR3 protein: ASSLGTMNSPLH
V gene: TRBV11-3

CDR3 protein: ASSYSGQFTDTQY
V gene: TRBV10-2

CDR3 protein: ATSRVGQGRDTQY
V gene: TRBV15

CDR3 protein: ASSPQASGGPYNEQF
V gene: TRBV11-3

CDR3 protein: ASRDYSNQPQH
V gene: TRBV10-3

CDR3 protein: ASSLTSGNADTQY
V gene: TRBV27

CDR3 protein: ASTGDRGSYGYT
V gene: TRBV5-1

CDR3 protein: ASSPRASSTEAF
V gene: TRBV7-6

CDR3 protein: APGPVGNTIY
V gene: TRBV6-8

CDR3 protein: ASSEAKTYEQY
V gene: TRBV9

CDR3 protein: ASRSGTGARTQY
V gene: TRBV19

CDR3 protein: ASSLGGGYEQY
V gene: TRBV19

CDR3 protein: ASGQVRTGELF
V gene: TRBV10-2

CDR3 protein: ASSGAERTGELF
V gene: TRBV9

CDR3 protein: ASSPAETYEQY
V gene: TRBV7-1

CDR3 protein: AWSGGAWADTQY
V gene: TRBV30

CDR3 protein: AWMWSNNEKLF
V gene: TRBV30

CDR3 protein: ASSESLSGQVNVDYGYT
V gene: TRBV10-2